These T cell receptor beta chains were read from a single sample in a study of beta chain features in type 1 diabetes. Method: immunoSEQ multiplex PCR; TCRdb's copy keeps in-frame clones and lacks some. The sample carries more than 300,000 clones, 8.5% to 10% recorded once. The sequencing sample was made of central memory CD4+ T cells from blood. These receptors originate from a man aged 25 to 40 with type 1 diabetes. The CDR3 runs from the conserved cysteine through the conserved F or W. Each record gives: D gene, V gene, CDR3 length, J gene, clone size, CDR3 DNA, CDR3 protein. A D gene is named only where the DNA matches it firmly. Rows give clone size only sometimes, using once, few, many, or a class for an expanded clone.

TRBD1	TRBV5-4	16	TRBJ2-7	few	TGTGCCAGCAGCCCTCGAGCGGGACAGGGGCTCTACGAGCAGTACTTC	CASSPRAGQGLYEQYF
TRBD1	TRBV6-1	14	TRBJ2-1	few	TGTGCCAGCAGTGGGATCGGAGCAGGGGGCGAAAAGTTCTTC	CASSGIGAGGEKFF
.	TRBV7-7	14	TRBJ2-1	few	TGTGCCAGCAGCTTAGGGTTCAACTACAATGAGCAGTTCTTC	CASSLGFNYNEQFF
TRBD1	TRBV29-1	15	TRBJ2-1	few	TGCAGCGTTCCTACACAGGGGGCCCCCCTCGGTGAGCAGTTCTTC	CSVPTQGAPLGEQFF
.	TRBV19	13	TRBJ2-1	few	TGTGCCAGTAGTACGGCCAGGTACAATGAGCAGTTCTTC	CASSTARYNEQFF
.	TRBV7-9	13	TRBJ1-2	.	TGTGCCAGCAGCTTAGCGGTTGCAGGGCGCTACACCTTC	CASSLAVAGRYTF
TRBD1	TRBV28	15	TRBJ2-7	few	TGTGCCAGCAGTTTAGGAGGGGGAACAGGGGGCGAGCAGTACTTC	CASSLGGGTGGEQYF
TRBD1	TRBV14	18	TRBJ2-6	few	TGTGCCAGCAGCCGCGGGACAGGGCCTTCCTCTGGGGCCAACGTCCTGACTTTC	CASSRGTGPSSGANVLTF
TRBD2	TRBV5-1	17	TRBJ2-1	many	TGCGCCAGCAGCCCGGGACTAGTAGTAGGGTCCTACAATGAGCAGTTCTTC	CASSPGLVVGSYNEQFF
.	TRBV9	14	TRBJ1-1	few	TGTGCCAGCAGCGGCCCCCAGGTGGGCACTGAAGCTTTCTTT	CASSGPQVGTEAFF
TRBD2	TRBV6-4	14	TRBJ2-2	many	TGTGCCAGCAGTGTAGGCGGGAGAACCGGGGAGCTGTTTTTT	CASSVGGRTGELFF
.	TRBV7-2	11	TRBJ1-3	.	TGTGCCAGCAGTTCTAGAAACACCATATATTTT	CASSSRNTIYF
TRBD2	TRBV7-9	16	TRBJ2-1	few	TGTGCCAGCAGGGGGTCCGGGACTAGCGGGACAAGTGAGCAGTTCTTC	CASRGSGTSGTSEQFF
.	TRBV30	16	TRBJ2-1	few	TGTGCCTGGAGTCTCAGCGGGCGTGCCCAGTACAATGAGCAGTTCTTC	CAWSLSGRAQYNEQFF
TRBD1	TRBV5-1	15	TRBJ2-2	.	TGCGCCAGCAGCTGGGGAGACAGGGACACCGGGGAGCTGTTTTTT	CASSWGDRDTGELFF
.	TRBV10-2	13	TRBJ2-7	few	TGCGCCAGCAGTGAGTCGAGGAGAGCGGTAGAGTACTTC	CASSESRRAVEYF
TRBD1	TRBV7-9	16	TRBJ1-4	.	TGTGCCAGCAGACCGGCCGGGGGACAGGGTCACGAAAAACTGTTTTTT	CASRPAGGQGHEKLFF
.	TRBV18	13	TRBJ2-1	.	TGTGCCAGCTCACCAGGCCTCAACAATGAGCAGTTCTTC	CASSPGLNNEQFF
.	TRBV6-5	14	TRBJ1-1	few	TGTGCCAGCAGTTACTCGGGGTATCGGCAAAAAGCTTTCTTT	CASSYSGYRQKAFF
.	TRBV11-2	18	TRBJ2-1	.	TGTGCCAGCAGCTCCCACAACAGGGTTCTAGCGGTTTACAATGAGCAGTTCTTC	CASSSHNRVLAVYNEQFF
.	TRBV9	15	TRBJ2-1	few	TGTGCCAGCAGCATGGCGGGATGGTCGAACAATGAGCAGTTCTTC	CASSMAGWSNNEQFF
.	TRBV10-3	13	TRBJ2-1	many	TGTGCCATCAGTGAATCCCAGCCAAATGAGCAGTTCTTC	CAISESQPNEQFF